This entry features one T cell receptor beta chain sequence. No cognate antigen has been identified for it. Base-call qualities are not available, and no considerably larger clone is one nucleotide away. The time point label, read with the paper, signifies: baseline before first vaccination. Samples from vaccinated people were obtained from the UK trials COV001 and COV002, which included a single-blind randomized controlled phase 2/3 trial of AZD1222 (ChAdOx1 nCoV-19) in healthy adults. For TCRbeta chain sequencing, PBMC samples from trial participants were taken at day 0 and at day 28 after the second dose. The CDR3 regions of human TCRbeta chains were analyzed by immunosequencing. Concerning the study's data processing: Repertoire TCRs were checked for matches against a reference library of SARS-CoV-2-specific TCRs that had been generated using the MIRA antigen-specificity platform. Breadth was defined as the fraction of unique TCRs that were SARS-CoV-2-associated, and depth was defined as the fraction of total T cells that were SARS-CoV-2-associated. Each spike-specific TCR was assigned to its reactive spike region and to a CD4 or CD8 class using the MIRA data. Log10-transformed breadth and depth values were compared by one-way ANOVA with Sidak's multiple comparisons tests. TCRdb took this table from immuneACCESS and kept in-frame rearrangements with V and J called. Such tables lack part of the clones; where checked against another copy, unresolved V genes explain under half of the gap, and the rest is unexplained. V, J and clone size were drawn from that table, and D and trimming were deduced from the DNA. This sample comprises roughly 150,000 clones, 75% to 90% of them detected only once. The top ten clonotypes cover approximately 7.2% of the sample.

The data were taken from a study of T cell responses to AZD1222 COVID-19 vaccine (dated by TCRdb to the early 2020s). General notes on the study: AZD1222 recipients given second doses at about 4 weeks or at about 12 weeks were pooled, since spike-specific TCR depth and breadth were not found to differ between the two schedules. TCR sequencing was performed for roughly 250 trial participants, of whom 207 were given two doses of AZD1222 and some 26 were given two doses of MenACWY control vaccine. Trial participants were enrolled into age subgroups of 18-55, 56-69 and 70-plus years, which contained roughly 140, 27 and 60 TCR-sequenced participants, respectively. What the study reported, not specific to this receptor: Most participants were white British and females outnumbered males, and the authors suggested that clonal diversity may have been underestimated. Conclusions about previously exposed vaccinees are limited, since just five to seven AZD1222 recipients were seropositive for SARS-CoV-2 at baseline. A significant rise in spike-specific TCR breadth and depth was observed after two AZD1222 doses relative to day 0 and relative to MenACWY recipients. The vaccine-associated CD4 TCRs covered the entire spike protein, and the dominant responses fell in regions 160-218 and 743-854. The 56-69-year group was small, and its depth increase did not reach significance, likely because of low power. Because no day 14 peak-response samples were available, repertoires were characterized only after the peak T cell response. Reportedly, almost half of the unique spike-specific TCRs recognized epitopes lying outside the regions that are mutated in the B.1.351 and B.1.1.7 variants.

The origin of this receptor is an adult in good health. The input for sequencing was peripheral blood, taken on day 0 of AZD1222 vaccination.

Read as DNA, the sequence is TGTGCCATCAGTGAGTCTGAACAGAAGGACGAGCAGTACTTC. Its protein is CAISESEQKDEQYF. This sequence uses TRBV10-3 and TRBJ2-7, with no confident D gene call. The CDR3 covers 14 residues, taking in both the cysteine and the phenylalanine. Only CDR3 DNA remains: 42 bases, in frame from the first base. CDR1 and CDR2, per the germline V gene, are ENHRY and SYGVKD. The junction shows trimming of 0 bases on V and 5 bases on J, plus 11 bases between the germline ends.